This is a list of T cell receptor delta chains from one sample in a study of Vδ1+ human thymocytes. TCRdb applied CATT to the multiplex PCR reads for clone calling. The sample includes 45,000 to 60,000 delta-chain clones, more than 15% of them seen just once. Sequenced sample: Vdelta1+ gamma-delta thymocytes from the thymus. These receptors all stem from a boy under two years old who had congenital heart surgery. Both conserved end residues are part of each CDR3. A D gene is named only where the DNA matches it firmly. Where a row states a size, it is once, few, many or the class of an expanded clone; other rows omit it.

V gene	J gene	clone size	D gene	CDR3 DNA	CDR3 protein
TRDV1	TRDJ1	few	-	TGTGCTCTTGGGGAACTCTTACGGGGGGTTACCGATAAACTCATCTTT	CALGELLRGVTDKLIF
TRDV1	TRDJ1	-	-	TGTGCTCTTGGGGACGGTCCTAAAACAGGGGAAGCGGGTAAACTCATCTTT	CALGDGPKTGEAGKLIF
TRDV1	TRDJ1	-	-	TGTGCTCTTGGGGACCCTTTCCTGGAGGGGGGACGCGATAAACTCATCTTT	CALGDPFLEGGRDKLIF
TRDV1	TRDJ1	few	-	TGTGCTCTTGGGGAACGGGGCGGGGCCCCGTACACCGATAAACTCATCTTT	CALGERGGAPYTDKLIF
TRDV1	TRDJ1	few	TRDD3	TGTGCTCTTGGGAATCCGGTAGGGATACCCGATAAACTCATCTTT	CALGNPVGIPDKLIF
TRDV1	TRDJ1	-	-	TGTGCTCTTGGGGAACTTATCTATGAGACCGATAAACTCATCTTT	CALGELIYETDKLIF
TRDV1	TRDJ1	-	-	TGTGCTCTTGGGGAAAGAGGAACTGGGTACGATAAACTCATCTTT	CALGERGTGYDKLIF
TRDV2	TRDJ1	few	TRDD3	TGTGCCTGTGACATCTCCCCAGGCCTTCCCAGACTTACTGGGGGATACGCGACGGATACTGATAAACTCATCTTT	CACDISPGLPRLTGGYATDTDKLIF
TRDV1	TRDJ1	-	-	TGTGCTCTTGTGGGTGGATACACCACCGATAAACTCATCTTT	CALVGGYTTDKLIF
TRDV1	TRDJ1	-	-	TGTGCTCTTGGGGACCCTAAATTTGGGGACCCAGAGGGGGGCAAGTACACCGATAAACTCATCTTT	CALGDPKFGDPEGGKYTDKLIF
TRDV1	TRDJ1	few	TRDD3	TGTGCTCTTGGGGAACCCCGGCCTTCCTCCGACTGGGGGATGGAGTGGACCGATAAACTCATCTTT	CALGEPRPSSDWGMEWTDKLIF
TRDV1	TRDJ1	few	TRDD3	TGTGCTCTTGGGGAACGAGACCCACGGGGATACTCGTACACCGATAAACTCATCTTT	CALGERDPRGYSYTDKLIF
TRDV1	TRDJ1	-	TRDD3	TGTGCTCTTGGGTCCACGTTAGGGGGATACGGGGCCTCGTACACCGATAAACTCATCTTT	CALGSTLGGYGASYTDKLIF
TRDV1	TRDJ1	few	TRDD3	TGTGCTCTTGGGGAACTGGGCCGGCTGGGGGATAAAAGGGGCGCCGATAAACTCATCTTT	CALGELGRLGDKRGADKLIF
TRDV2	TRDJ1	many	TRDD3	TGTGCCTGTGACCCCGGTGAACTGGGGGATACGAGTGCCGATAAACTCATCTTT	CACDPGELGDTSADKLIF
TRDV1	TRDJ1	-	TRDD3	TGTGCTCTTGGGGAACAGAGAAGACCTCCCTTGTACTGGGGGATACTAGGGACCGATAAACTCATCTTT	CALGEQRRPPLYWGILGTDKLIF
TRDV3	TRDJ1	-	TRDD3	TGTGCCTTTAGGATCCCCCTAGTACTGGGGGGCGACACCGATAAACTCATCTTT	CAFRIPLVLGGDTDKLIF
TRDV1	TRDJ1	few	TRDD3	TGTGCTCTTGGGGACGAACTGGGGGATACACTTCGGTACACCGATAAACTCATCTTT	CALGDELGDTLRYTDKLIF
TRDV1	TRDJ1	-	-	TGTGCAACGGGGTGGGGAGTCGTCACCGATAAACTCATCTTT	CATGWGVVTDKLIF
TRDV1	TRDJ1	few	TRDD3	TGTGCTCTTTCCCACTACGACTGGGGGATACGGGTACCCGATAAACTCATCTTT	CALSHYDWGIRVPDKLIF
TRDV1	TRDJ1	few	TRDD3	TGTGCTCTTGGGGAACAGCGTGGGGGATGGGGAAGGACCGATAAACTCATCTTT	CALGEQRGGWGRTDKLIF
TRDV1	TRDJ1	few	TRDD3	TGTGCTCTTGGGGAAAGTTGGGATGCTAGGCGGCGGTGGGGGATTGAGGACACCGATAAACTCATCTTT	CALGESWDARRRWGIEDTDKLIF
TRDV1	TRDJ1	-	-	TGTGCTCTTGGGGCGAACTTCCTCATTACCCGCGATAAACTCATCTTT	CALGANFLITRDKLIF
TRDV1	TRDJ1	-	-	TGTGCTCTTGGGGAACCGATCTTCCCGGGGGGTCCGTACACCGATAAACTCATCTTT	CALGEPIFPGGPYTDKLIF
TRDV1	TRDJ1	-	-	TGTGCTCTTGGGGAACGTCCCCCTAAAGGCCGGGGATCATACACCGATAAACTCATCTTT	CALGERPPKGRGSYTDKLIF
TRDV1	TRDJ1	-	TRDD3	TGTGCTCTTGGGGATCTATGTTGGGTCCCTGCGGGGGGATACGCCGATAAACTCATCTTT	CALGDLCWVPAGGYADKLIF
TRDV1	TRDJ1	few	TRDD3	TGTGCTCTTGGGGGAACCCCTTCCTCCTTTACCAAACTGGGGGATATTAACAATAAACTCATCTTT	CALGGTPSSFTKLGDINNKLIF
TRDV1	TRDJ2	few	-	TGTGCTCTTGGGGAACTATGGAGTAGCAGGGATGCAAAGACAGCACAACTCTTCTTT	CALGELWSSRDAKTAQLFF
TRDV1	TRDJ1	few	-	TGTGCTCTTGGGAAAGGAGGATACCGGTACACCGATAAACTCATCTTT	CALGKGGYRYTDKLIF
TRDV1	TRDJ1	-	TRDD3	TGTGCTCTGCCCAAAAGTTCCGACACTGGGGAGGGGGCAGATAAACTCATCTTT	CALPKSSDTGEGADKLIF
TRDV1	TRDJ1	few	-	TGTGCTCTTGGGGAAGGCCTACCTTGTCGGACGTCCACCGATAAACTCATCTTT	CALGEGLPCRTSTDKLIF
TRDV1	TRDJ1	-	-	TGTGCTCTCTCTAGCCCCGGGGAACACACCGATAAACTCATCTTT	CALSSPGEHTDKLIF
TRDV1	TRDJ1	-	TRDD3	TGTGCTCTTGGGGAAGAATCCCGACAGTACTGGGGGATTCCCTACGTGTCCACAATCCCCTACACCGATAAACTCATCTTT	CALGEESRQYWGIPYVSTIPYTDKLIF
TRDV1	TRDJ1	-	-	TGTGCTCTTGGGACGTGCTTGCGGGCCACCGATAAACTCATCTTT	CALGTCLRATDKLIF
TRDV1	TRDJ1	-	-	TGTGCTCTTGGGGAAGGGGCTCCTTGTCCGACCGACACCGATAAACTCATCTTT	CALGEGAPCPTDTDKLIF
TRDV1	TRDJ1	-	TRDD3	TGTGCTCTTGGGGAACGATGTCTGGGGCTTCCTGGAGTCTGCCGAAGTCTGGGGGATAAATGGCGCACCGATAAACTCATCTTT	CALGERCLGLPGVCRSLGDKWRTDKLIF
TRDV2	TRDJ3	medium-sized	TRDD3	TGTGCCTGTGACACCAGGGATACGAGGATGTTTTTC	CACDTRDTRMFF
TRDV2	TRDJ2	medium-sized	TRDD3	TGTGCCTGTGACCCCACCGGGTCCCTTTTTTACTGGGGGATACGAAGGACAGCACAACTCTTCTTT	CACDPTGSLFYWGIRRTAQLFF
TRDV1	TRDJ1	-	TRDD3	TGTGCTCTTGGGGGACCTACCTTCCCGACGACGGGTACTGGGGGCTTCGATAAACTCATCTTT	CALGGPTFPTTGTGGFDKLIF
TRDV1	TRDJ1	few	TRDD3	TGTGCTCTTGGGGAGCCCGAGGCTGTTTGGTACTGGGGGATCTACACCGATAAACTCATCTTT	CALGEPEAVWYWGIYTDKLIF
TRDV1	TRDJ1	-	-	TGTGCTCTTGGGGAACCTAGGGGGGTTATGCGACCGTACACCGATAAACTCATCTTT	CALGEPRGVMRPYTDKLIF
TRDV1	TRDJ1	few	-	TGTGCTCTTGGGACACGAAGGCCTTCCCACAGGCCCCGAGACCCGTACACCGATAAACTCATCTTT	CALGTRRPSHRPRDPYTDKLIF
TRDV1	TRDJ1	few	TRDD3	TGTGCTCTTGGGATCGGCCTTCCACGTCGGTTGAACTGGGGATACCCGGTTTTCACCGATAAACTCATCTTT	CALGIGLPRRLNWGYPVFTDKLIF
TRDV1	TRDJ1	few	TRDD3	TGTGCTCTTGGGGAACTCGTAACCTACCCGGGGGGATGCTGGGACACCGATAAACTCATCTTT	CALGELVTYPGGCWDTDKLIF
TRDV1	TRDJ1	-	TRDD3	TGTGCTCTTGGGGACAGGTGGGGGATACCGGCCGATAAACTCATCTTT	CALGDRWGIPADKLIF
TRDV1	TRDJ1	few	-	TGTGCTCTTGGGGAACTCTTATTGGAGTACACCGATAAACTCATCTTT	CALGELLLEYTDKLIF
TRDV1	TRDJ1	-	TRDD3	TGTGCTCTTGGGGAGACACCGCCTCTCCTGAAGGTACTGGGGGATACACCGTACACCGATAAACTCATCTTT	CALGETPPLLKVLGDTPYTDKLIF
TRDV1	TRDJ1	few	-	TGTGCTCTTGGGGAATCCTCCCTCGTGTACACCGATAAACTCATCTTT	CALGESSLVYTDKLIF
TRDV1	TRDJ1	-	TRDD3	TGTGCTCTTGGGGAACTCCGGCTGGGGGATCCCTACACCGATAAACTCATCTTT	CALGELRLGDPYTDKLIF
TRDV1	TRDJ1	few	TRDD3	TGTGCTCTTGGGGAACTGGCCTACCCGCACTACTGGGGGATACTGGGGTACACCGATAAACTCATCTTT	CALGELAYPHYWGILGYTDKLIF
TRDV1	TRDJ1	few	TRDD3	TGTGCTCTTGGGGAACGCCTTCCTACCAGTACTGGGGGATACGGGCCCTACACCGATAAACTCATCTTT	CALGERLPTSTGGYGPYTDKLIF
TRDV1	TRDJ1	few	TRDD3	TGTGCTCTTGGGGAAGTCCCCGAAACTGGGGGATATCAGGATAAACTCATCTTT	CALGEVPETGGYQDKLIF
TRDV1	TRDJ1	-	TRDD2	TGTGCTCTTGGGGAACTAAGACTTCCTATTGCGTACACCGATAAACTCATCTTT	CALGELRLPIAYTDKLIF
TRDV1	TRDJ2	few	TRDD3	TGTGCTCTTGGGGAACTATTCCTCCCTGGGGGATCTTCCACGCCAGTCCAACTCTTCTTT	CALGELFLPGGSSTPVQLFF
TRDV1	TRDJ1	-	-	TGTGCTCTTTCCATTGCCAAGAGGGGAACGGTTTTACTCATCTTT	CALSIAKRGTVLLIF
TRDV1	TRDJ1	few	-	TGTGCTCTTGGGCCCAGGGGGTGTGGGGGCCTTTACACCGATAAACTCATCTTT	CALGPRGCGGLYTDKLIF
TRDV1	TRDJ1	few	-	TGTGCTCTTGGGCTATATCACGGGGCTCCTACGGGCTGGGGGTCAACCGATAAACTCATCTTT	CALGLYHGAPTGWGSTDKLIF
TRDV1	TRDJ1	-	TRDD3	TGTGCTCTTGGGGAACTAAGGATGTCCTCTATACTGGGGGAGTACACCGATAAACTCATCTTT	CALGELRMSSILGEYTDKLIF
TRDV1	TRDJ1	-	-	TGTGCTCTTGGGGAACTCAAAAAAAAATTTGGGGGTTTCCGACGTTGGACCGATAAACTCATCTTT	CALGELKKKFGGFRRWTDKLIF